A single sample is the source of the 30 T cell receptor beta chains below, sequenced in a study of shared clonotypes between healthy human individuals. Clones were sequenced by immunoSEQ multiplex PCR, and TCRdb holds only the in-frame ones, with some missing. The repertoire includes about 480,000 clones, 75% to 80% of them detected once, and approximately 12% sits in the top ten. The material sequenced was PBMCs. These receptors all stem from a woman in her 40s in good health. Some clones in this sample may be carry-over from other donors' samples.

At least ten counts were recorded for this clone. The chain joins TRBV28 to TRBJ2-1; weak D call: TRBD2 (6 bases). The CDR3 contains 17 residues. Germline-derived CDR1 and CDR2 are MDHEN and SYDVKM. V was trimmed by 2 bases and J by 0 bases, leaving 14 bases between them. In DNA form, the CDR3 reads TGTGCCAGCAGTTTACCCCCCGGGGGAAGCTCCTACAATGAGCAGTTCTTC. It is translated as CASSLPPGGSSYNEQFF.

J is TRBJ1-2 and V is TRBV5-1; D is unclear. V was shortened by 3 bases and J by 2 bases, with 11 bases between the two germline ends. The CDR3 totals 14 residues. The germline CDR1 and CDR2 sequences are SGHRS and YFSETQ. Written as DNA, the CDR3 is TGCGCCAGCAGCTCCTACGGACGCAACTATGGCTACACCTTC. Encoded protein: CASSSYGRNYGYTF.

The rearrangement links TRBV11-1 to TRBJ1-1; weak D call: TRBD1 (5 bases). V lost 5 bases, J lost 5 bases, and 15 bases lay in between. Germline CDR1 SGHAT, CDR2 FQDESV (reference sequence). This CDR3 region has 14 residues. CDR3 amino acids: CASSPRGAWTEAFF. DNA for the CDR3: TGTGCCAGCAGCCCTCGAGGGGCTTGGACTGAAGCTTTCTTT.

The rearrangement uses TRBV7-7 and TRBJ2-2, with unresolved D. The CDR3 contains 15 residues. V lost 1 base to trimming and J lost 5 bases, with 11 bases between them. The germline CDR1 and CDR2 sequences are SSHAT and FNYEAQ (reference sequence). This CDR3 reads CASSLGRSGTGELFF. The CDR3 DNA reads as TGTGCCAGCAGCTTAGGGAGATCTGGGACCGGGGAGCTGTTTTTT.

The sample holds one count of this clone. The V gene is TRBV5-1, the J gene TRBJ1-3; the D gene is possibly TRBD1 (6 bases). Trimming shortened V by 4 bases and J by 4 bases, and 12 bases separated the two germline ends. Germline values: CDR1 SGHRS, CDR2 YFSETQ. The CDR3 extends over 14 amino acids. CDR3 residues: CASSQDSRGNTIYF. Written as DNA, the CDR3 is TGCGCCAGCAGCCAGGACAGCCGAGGAAACACCATATATTTT.

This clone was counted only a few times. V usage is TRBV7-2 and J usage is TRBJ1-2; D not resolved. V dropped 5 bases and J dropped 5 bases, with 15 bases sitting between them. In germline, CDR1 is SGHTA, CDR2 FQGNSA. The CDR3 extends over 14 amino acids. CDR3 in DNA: TGTGCCAGCAGCCAATCGGCCGGTGTATATGGCTACACCTTC. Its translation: CASSQSAGVYGYTF.

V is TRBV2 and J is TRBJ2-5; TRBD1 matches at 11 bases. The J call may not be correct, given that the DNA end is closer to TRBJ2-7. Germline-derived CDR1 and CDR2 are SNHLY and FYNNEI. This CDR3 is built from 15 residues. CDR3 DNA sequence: TGTGCCAGCAGTGAGTGGGACAGGGGGTCTGTCGAGCAGTACTTC. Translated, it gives CASSEWDRGSVEQYF.

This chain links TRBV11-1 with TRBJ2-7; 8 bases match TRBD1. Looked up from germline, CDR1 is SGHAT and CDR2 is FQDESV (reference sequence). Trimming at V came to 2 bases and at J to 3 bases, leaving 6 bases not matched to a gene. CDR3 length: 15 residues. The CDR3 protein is CASSLYGQGYYEQYF. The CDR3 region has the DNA TGTGCCAGCAGCTTATACGGACAGGGATACTACGAGCAGTACTTC.

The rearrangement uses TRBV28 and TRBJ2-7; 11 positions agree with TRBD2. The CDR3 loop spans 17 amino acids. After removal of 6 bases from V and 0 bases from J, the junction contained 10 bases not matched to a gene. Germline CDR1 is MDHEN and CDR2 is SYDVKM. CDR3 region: CASRLSGLAVSSYEQYF. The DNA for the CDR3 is TGTGCCAGCAGACTATCGGGACTAGCGGTTAGCTCCTACGAGCAGTACTTC.

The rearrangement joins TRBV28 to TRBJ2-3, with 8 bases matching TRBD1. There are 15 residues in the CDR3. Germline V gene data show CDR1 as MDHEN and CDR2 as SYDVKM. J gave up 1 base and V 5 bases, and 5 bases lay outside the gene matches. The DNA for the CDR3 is TGTGCCAGCAGTGCCAGGGGGCTGGGCACAGATACGCAGTATTTT. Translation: CASSARGLGTDTQYF.

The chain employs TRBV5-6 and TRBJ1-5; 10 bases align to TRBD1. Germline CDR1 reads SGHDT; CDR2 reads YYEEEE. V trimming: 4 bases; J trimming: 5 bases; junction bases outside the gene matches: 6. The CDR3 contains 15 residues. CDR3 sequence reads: CASSRGGTGDQPQHF. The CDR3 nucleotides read TGTGCCAGCAGCAGGGGAGGGACAGGGGATCAGCCCCAGCATTTT.

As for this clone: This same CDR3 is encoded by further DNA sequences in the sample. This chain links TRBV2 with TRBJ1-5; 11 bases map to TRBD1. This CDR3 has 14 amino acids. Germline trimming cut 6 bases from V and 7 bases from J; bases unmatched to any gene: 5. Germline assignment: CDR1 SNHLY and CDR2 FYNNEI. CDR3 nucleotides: TGTGCCAGCAGCCGGACAGGGGGCAGCCAGCCCCAGCATTTT. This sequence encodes CASSRTGGSQPQHF.

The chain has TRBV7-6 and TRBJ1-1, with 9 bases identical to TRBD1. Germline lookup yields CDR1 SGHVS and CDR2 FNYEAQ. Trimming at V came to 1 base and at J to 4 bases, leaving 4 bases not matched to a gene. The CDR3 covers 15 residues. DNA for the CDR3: TGTGCCAGCAGCTTAGGTCCGACAGGGGGCACTGAAGCTTTCTTT. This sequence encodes CASSLGPTGGTEAFF.

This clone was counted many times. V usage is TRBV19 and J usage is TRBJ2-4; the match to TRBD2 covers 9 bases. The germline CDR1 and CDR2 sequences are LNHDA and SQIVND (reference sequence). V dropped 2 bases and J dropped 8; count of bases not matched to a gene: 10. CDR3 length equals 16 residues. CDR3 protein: CASSITPAGGAHIQYF. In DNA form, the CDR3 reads TGTGCCAGTAGTATAACCCCTGCGGGAGGGGCCCACATTCAGTACTTC.

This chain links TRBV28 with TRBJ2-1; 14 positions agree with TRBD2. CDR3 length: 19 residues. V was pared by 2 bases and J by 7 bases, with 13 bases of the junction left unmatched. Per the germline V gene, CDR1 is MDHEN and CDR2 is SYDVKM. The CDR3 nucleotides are TGTGCCAGCAGTTTAGAAAGCAAGCGAGGACTAGCGGGAGGTAATGAGCAGTTCTTC. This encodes CASSLESKRGLAGGNEQFF.

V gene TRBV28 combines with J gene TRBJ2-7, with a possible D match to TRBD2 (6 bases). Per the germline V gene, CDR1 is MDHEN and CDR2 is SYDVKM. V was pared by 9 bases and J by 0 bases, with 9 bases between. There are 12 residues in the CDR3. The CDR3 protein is CASYSGSYEQYF. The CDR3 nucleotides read TGTGCCAGTTATAGCGGCTCCTACGAGCAGTACTTC.

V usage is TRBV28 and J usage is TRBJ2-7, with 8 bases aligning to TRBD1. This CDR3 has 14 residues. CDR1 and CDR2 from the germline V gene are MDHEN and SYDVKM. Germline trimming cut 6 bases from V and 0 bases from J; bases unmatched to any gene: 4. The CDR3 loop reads CASRDRVSSYEQYF. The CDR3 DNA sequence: TGTGCCAGCAGGGACAGGGTAAGCTCCTACGAGCAGTACTTC.

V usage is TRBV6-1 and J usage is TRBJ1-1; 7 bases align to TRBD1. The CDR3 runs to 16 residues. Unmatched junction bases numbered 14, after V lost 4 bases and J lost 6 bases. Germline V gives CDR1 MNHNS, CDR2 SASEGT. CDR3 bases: TGTGCCAGCAGTGGACGACAGGGAGCACCACCGTCTGAAGCTTTCTTT. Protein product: CASSGRQGAPPSEAFF.

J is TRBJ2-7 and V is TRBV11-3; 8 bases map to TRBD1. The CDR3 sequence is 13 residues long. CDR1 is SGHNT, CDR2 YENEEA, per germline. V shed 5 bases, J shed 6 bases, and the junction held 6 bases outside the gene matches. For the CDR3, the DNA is TGTGCCAGCAGCAGTGACAGGGGTGGCGAGCAGTACTTC. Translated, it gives CASSSDRGGEQYF.

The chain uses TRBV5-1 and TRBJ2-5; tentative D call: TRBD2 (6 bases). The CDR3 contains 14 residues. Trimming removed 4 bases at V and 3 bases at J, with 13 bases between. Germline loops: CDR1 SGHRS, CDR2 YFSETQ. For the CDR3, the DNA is TGCGCCAGCAGCCCACAGCGCGGGAAAGAGACCCAGTACTTC. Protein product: CASSPQRGKETQYF.

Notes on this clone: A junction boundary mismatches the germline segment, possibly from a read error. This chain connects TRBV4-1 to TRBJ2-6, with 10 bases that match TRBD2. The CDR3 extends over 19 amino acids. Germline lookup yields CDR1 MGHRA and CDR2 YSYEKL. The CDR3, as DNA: TGCGCCAGCAGCGAAGATAGTCTAGCGGGAGTTTCTGGGGCCAACGTCCTGACTTTC. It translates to CASSEDSLAGVSGANVLTF.

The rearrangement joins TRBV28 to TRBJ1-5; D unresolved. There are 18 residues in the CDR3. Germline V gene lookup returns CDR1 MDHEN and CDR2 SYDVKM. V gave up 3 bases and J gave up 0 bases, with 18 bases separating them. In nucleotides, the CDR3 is TGTGCCAGCAGTTTTTCACTCCCCGGGAGGACTAGCAATCAGCCCCAGCATTTT. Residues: CASSFSLPGRTSNQPQHF.

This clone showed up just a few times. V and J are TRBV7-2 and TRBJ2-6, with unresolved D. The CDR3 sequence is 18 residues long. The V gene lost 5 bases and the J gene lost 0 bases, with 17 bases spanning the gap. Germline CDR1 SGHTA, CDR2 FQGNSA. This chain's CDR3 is CASSPSGMRRSGANVLTF. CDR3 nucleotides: TGTGCCAGCAGCCCCTCTGGGATGAGGCGCTCTGGGGCCAACGTCCTGACTTTC.

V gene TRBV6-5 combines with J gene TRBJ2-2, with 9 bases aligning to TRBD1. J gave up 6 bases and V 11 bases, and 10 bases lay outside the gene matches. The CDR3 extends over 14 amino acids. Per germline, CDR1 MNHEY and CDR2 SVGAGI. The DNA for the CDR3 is TGTGCCCGAGGGGGACAGGGCTTCCCCGGGGAGCTGTTTTTT. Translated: CARGGQGFPGELFF.

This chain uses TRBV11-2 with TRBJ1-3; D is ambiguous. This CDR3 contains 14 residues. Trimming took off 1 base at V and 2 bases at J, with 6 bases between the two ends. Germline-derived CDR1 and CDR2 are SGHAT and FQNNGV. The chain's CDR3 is CASSLAGPGNTIYF. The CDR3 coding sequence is TGTGCCAGCAGCTTAGCCGGGCCTGGAAACACCATATATTTT.

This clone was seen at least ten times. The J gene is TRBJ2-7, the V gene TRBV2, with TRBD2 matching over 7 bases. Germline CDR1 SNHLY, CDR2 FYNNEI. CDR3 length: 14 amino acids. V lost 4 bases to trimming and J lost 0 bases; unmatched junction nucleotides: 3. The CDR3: CASSAGLSSYEQYF. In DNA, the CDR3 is TGTGCCAGCAGTGCGGGACTAAGCTCCTACGAGCAGTACTTC. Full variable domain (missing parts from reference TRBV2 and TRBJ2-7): EPEVTQTPSHQVTQMGQEVILRCVPISNHLYFYWYRQILGQKVEFLVSFYNNEISEKSEIFDDQFSVERPDGSNFTLKIRSTKLEDSAMYFCASSAGLSSYEQYFGPGTRLTVT.

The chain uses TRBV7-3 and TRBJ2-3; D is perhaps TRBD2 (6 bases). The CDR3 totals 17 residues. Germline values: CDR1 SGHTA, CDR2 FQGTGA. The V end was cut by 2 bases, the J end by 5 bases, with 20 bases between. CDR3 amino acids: CASSLVTSSTLVDTQYF. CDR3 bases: TGTGCCAGCAGCTTAGTAACTAGCTCCACGTTAGTAGATACGCAGTATTTT.

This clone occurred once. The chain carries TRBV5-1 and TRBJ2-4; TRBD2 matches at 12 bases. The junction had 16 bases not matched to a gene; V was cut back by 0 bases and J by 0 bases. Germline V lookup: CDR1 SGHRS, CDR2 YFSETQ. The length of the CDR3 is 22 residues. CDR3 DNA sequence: TGCGCCAGCAGCTTGGACCCGGCGACTAGCGGGAGATTGGATCGAGCCAAAAACATTCAGTACTTC. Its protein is CASSLDPATSGRLDRAKNIQYF. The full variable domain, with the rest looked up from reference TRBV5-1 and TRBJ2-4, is KAGVTQTPRYLIKTRGQQVTLSCSPISGHRSVSWYQQTPGQGLQFLFEYFSETQRNKGNFPGRFSGRQFSNSRSEMNVSTLELGDSALYLCASSLDPATSGRLDRAKNIQYFGAGTRLSVL.

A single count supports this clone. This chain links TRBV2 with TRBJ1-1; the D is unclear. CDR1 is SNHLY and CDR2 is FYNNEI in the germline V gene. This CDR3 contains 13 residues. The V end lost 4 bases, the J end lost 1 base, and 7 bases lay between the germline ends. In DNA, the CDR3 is TGTGCCAGCAGTGCGGACGGGAACACTGAAGCTTTCTTT. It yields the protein CASSADGNTEAFF.

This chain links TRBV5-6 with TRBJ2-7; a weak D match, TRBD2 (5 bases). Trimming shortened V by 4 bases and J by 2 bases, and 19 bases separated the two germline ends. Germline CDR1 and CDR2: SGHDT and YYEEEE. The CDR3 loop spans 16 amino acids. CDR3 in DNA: TGTGCCAGCAGCGAGGATCCCGGGATGGTTACCTACGAGCAGTACTTC. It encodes CASSEDPGMVTYEQYF.